The 13 T cell receptor beta chains listed next were all sequenced from one sample in a study of Graves' ophthalmopathy and Graves' hyperthyroidism. The authors amplified TCR beta CDR3 regions from RNA transcripts. An initial RT-PCR round employing HTBI primers preceded a second-round multiplex PCR. TCRdb ran MiXCR on the multiplex PCR reads and lists one entry per CDR3 protein. There are about 620,000 distinct CDR3 sequences in the sample; 22% occur only once, and approximately 7% lies in the top ten. The sequenced sample was peripheral blood. The receptors originated from a woman between 18 and 29 years old with stable Graves' hyperthyroidism. Some clones in this sample may be carry-over from other donors' samples.

This clonotype was counted ten times or more. This chain links TRBV6-2 or TRBV6-3 with TRBJ2-5, with D perhaps matching TRBD2 (6 bases). The V gene lost 2 bases and the J gene lost 2 bases, with 12 bases spanning the gap. The CDR3 has 15 residues. Per the germline V gene, CDR1 is MNHEY and CDR2 is SVGEGT. The DNA for the CDR3 is TGTGCCAGCAGTTACGGGGCGGGGCAGCAAGAGACCCAGTACTTC. This encodes CASSYGAGQQETQYF.

This chain joins TRBV5-1 and TRBJ2-7; the match to TRBD1 covers 10 bases. The CDR3 is 16 residues long. Germline CDR1 SGHRS, CDR2 YFSETQ. The J segment lost 7 bases and the V segment lost 5 bases, leaving 15 bases of the junction unmatched. DNA for the CDR3: TGCGCCAGCAGTTACGCCCCGGGACAGGGGTCTGGGGAGCAGTACTTC. Protein product: CASSYAPGQGSGEQYF.

This clonotype was seen at least ten times. This chain uses TRBV15 with TRBJ1-5; D ambiguous. The CDR3 contains 12 residues. V gave up 1 base and J gave up 9 bases, with 7 bases separating them. Germline V lookup: CDR1 LNHNV, CDR2 YYDKDF (reference sequence). The chain's CDR3 is CATSRVGTPQHF. The DNA of the CDR3 is TGTGCCACCAGCAGAGTTGGTACGCCCCAGCATTTT.

This clonotype was counted ten times or more. The chain recombines TRBV6-1 with TRBJ1-1; perhaps TRBD1 as D (6 bases). CDR3 size: 14 residues. Trimming left V 6 bases short and J 0 bases short, with 11 bases between. Germline V gives CDR1 MNHNS, CDR2 SASEGT. Written as DNA, the CDR3 is TGTGCCAGCAGGAATGGACAGTTGAACACTGAAGCTTTCTTT. Protein: CASRNGQLNTEAFF.

This clonotype was picked up many times. The rearrangement joins TRBV29-1 to TRBJ2-2, with 10 positions matching TRBD1. This CDR3 is built from 15 residues. Germline V lookup: CDR1 SQVTM, CDR2 ANQGSEA. V shed 6 bases, J shed 5 bases, and the junction held 9 bases outside the gene matches. The CDR3 DNA reads TGCAGCGTCGCCTCGGGGACAGGGGATACCGGGGAGCTGTTTTTT. Encoded protein: CSVASGTGDTGELFF.

This clonotype came up many times. This chain links TRBV7-2 with TRBJ1-5; 7 bases align to TRBD1. The germline gives CDR1 SGHTA, CDR2 FQGNSA. The CDR3 is 14 residues long. Trimming removed 6 bases from V and 4 bases from J; junction bases left unmatched: 6. In DNA form, the CDR3 reads TGTGCCAGCAGTTTCGGACAGGAGAATCAGCCCCAGCATTTT. Encoded protein: CASSFGQENQPQHF.

V gene TRBV12-3 or TRBV12-4 combines with J gene TRBJ1-2, with 7 positions matching TRBD1. CDR3 length equals 15 residues. With 5 bases clipped from V and 4 bases from J, the junction kept 10 bases outside the gene matches. CDR3: CASSHREGAVYGYTF. The CDR3, as DNA: TGTGCCAGCAGTCACCGGGAGGGGGCCGTCTATGGCTACACCTTC.

This clonotype was recorded a few times. V gene TRBV5-1 combines with J gene TRBJ2-5; 10 nucleotides align to TRBD1. The CDR3 consists of 17 residues. Trimming removed 2 bases from V and 3 bases from J; junction bases left unmatched: 10. The germline gives CDR1 SGHRS, CDR2 YFSETQ. The CDR3 reads CASSFRALTGGEETQYF. The CDR3 coding sequence is TGCGCCAGCAGCTTTAGGGCCTTGACAGGGGGCGAAGAGACCCAGTACTTC.

This clonotype was detected many times. The chain recombines TRBV10-3 with TRBJ2-2; 10 bases line up with TRBD1. This CDR3 is 15 amino acids long. Trimming cost V 5 bases and J 4 bases; bases outside gene matches: 4. Germline values: CDR1 ENHRY, CDR2 SYGVKD. Written as DNA, the CDR3 is TGTGCCATCAGTCCGGGACAGGGGATCACCGGGGAGCTGTTTTTT. Translating it yields CAISPGQGITGELFF.

This clonotype was counted many times. The genes are TRBV11-2 and TRBJ1-1; D is unresolved. Trimming stripped 3 bases from V and 6 bases from J, with 2 bases between. CDR1 SGHAT and CDR2 FQNNGV come from the germline V gene. The CDR3 runs to 10 residues. This CDR3 reads CASSLSEAFF. The CDR3 region has the DNA TGTGCCAGCAGCTTGTCTGAAGCTTTCTTT.

The rearrangement links TRBV20-1 to TRBJ2-7; D is unresolved. Trimming left V 6 bases short and J 7 bases short, with 13 bases between. The CDR3 loop spans 11 amino acids. The germline CDR1 and CDR2 sequences are DFQATT and SNEGSKA (reference sequence). The chain's CDR3 is CSATWLLEQYF. CDR3 in DNA: TGCAGTGCCACTTGGCTTTTAGAGCAGTACTTC.

This chain uses TRBV10-3 with TRBJ1-5; TRBD1 aligns across 10 bases. The CDR3 sequence is 15 residues long. Trimming removed 5 bases from V and 1 base from J; junction bases left unmatched: 2. CDR1 and CDR2 (germline): ENHRY, SYGVKD. CDR3 sequence reads: CAISRDRGSNQPQHF. In nucleotides, the CDR3 is TGTGCCATCAGTAGGGACAGGGGAAGCAATCAGCCCCAGCATTTT.

The table lists this clonotype with many counts. V usage is TRBV28 and J usage is TRBJ2-7; no firm D call. CDR3 length equals 15 residues. The V end was cut by 2 bases, the J end by 0 bases, with 11 bases between. CDR1 and CDR2 from the germline V gene are MDHEN and SYDVKM. CDR3 protein: CASSLSPRYSYEQYF. In DNA form, the CDR3 reads TGTGCCAGCAGTTTAAGTCCGAGGTACTCCTACGAGCAGTACTTC.